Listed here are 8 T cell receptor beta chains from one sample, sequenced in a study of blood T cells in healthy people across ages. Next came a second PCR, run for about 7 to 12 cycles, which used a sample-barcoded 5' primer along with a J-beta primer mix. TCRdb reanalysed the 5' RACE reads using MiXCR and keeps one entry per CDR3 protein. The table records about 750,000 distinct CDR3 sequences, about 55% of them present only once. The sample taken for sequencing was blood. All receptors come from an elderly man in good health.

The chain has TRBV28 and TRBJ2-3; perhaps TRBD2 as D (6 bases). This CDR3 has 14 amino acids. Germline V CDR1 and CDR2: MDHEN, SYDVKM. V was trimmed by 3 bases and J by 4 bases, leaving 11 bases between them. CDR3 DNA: TGTGCCAGCAGTTTTGCAGGAGGGGCAGATACGCAGTATTTT. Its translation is CASSFAGGADTQYF.

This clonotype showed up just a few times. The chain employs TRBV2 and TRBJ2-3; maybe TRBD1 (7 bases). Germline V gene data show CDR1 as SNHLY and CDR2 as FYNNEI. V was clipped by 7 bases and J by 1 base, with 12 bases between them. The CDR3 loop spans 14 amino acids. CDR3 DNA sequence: TGTGCCAGCATTAGCGGACAGGGCACAGATACGCAGTATTTT. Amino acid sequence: CASISGQGTDTQYF.

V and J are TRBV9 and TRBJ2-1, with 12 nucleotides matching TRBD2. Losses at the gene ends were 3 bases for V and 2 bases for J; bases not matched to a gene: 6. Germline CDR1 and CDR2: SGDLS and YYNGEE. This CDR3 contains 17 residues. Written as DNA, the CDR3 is TGTGCCAGCAGCGCCGGACTAGCGGGGATCCCCTACAATGAGCAGTTCTTC. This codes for CASSAGLAGIPYNEQFF.

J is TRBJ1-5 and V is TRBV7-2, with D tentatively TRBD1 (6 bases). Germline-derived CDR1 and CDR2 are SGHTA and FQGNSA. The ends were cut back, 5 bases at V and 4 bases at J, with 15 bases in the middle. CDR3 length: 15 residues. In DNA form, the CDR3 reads TGTGCCAGCAGCCCTACCGGGACAACAAATCAGCCCCAGCATTTT. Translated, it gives CASSPTGTTNQPQHF.

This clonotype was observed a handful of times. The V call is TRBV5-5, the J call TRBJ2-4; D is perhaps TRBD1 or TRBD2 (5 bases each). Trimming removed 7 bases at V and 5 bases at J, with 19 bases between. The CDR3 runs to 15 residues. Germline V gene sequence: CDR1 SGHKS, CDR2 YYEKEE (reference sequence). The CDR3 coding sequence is TGTGCCAGCTGCCGGGATGCGGCAGGGCAAAACATTCAGTACTTC. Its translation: CASCRDAAGQNIQYF. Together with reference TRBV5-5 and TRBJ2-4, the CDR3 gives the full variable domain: DAGVTQSPTHLIKTRGQQVTLRCSPISGHKSVSWYQQVLGQGPQFIFQYYEKEERGRGNFPDRFSARQFPNYSSELNVNALLLGDSALYLCASCRDAAGQNIQYFGAGTRLSVL.

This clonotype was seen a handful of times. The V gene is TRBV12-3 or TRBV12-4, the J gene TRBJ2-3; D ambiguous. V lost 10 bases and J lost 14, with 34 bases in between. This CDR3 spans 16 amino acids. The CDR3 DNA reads TGTGCCACCAGACAAGGGAATTCCCTCGGGCACAGATACGCGTATTTT. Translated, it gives CATRQGNSLGHRYAYF.

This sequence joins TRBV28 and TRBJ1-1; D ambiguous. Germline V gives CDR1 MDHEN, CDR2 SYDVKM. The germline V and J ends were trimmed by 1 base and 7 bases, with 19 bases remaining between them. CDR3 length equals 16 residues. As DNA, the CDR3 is TGTGCCAGCAGTTTATCCTCTCTGGGCCCAGATTATGAAGCTTTCTTT. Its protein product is CASSLSSLGPDYEAFF.

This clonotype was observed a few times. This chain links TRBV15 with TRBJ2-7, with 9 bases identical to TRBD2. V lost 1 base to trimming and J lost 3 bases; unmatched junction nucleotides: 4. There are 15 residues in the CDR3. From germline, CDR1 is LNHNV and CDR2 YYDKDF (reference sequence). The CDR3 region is CATSRGLAVNYEQYF. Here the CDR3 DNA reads TGTGCCACCAGCAGAGGACTAGCGGTCAACTACGAGCAGTACTTC.